The clone carrying this T cell receptor (beta chain) appeared a single time. Its antigen is as yet unknown. The CDR3 sequence is 15 residues long. The V and J ends lost 2 bases and 5 bases, in that order; junction bases with no gene match: 4. CDR1 is WNHNN, CDR2 SYGVQD, per germline (reference sequence). This sample is drawn from a study of T cells in narcolepsy. Study-wide results and limits: Some memory CD4+ repertoires had no autoreactive clone sequences. Reportedly, autoreactive clonotypes were serially detected in patients' blood but not controls'. Autoreactive HCRT-specific and TRIB2-specific clonotypes were marked in same-patient CSF-versus-blood CD4+ comparisons.

Measured with immunoSEQ multiplex PCR; TCRdb has only the in-frame clones, and not every one. This table has fewer than 35,000 clones, roughly four fifths appearing once. The source is a human donor with narcolepsy. Sequencing used CD45RA- memory CD4+ T cells from PBMCs. This sequence joins TRBV10-1 and TRBJ2-3, with 10 bases that match TRBD2. The DNA of the CDR3 is TGCGCCAGCAGTGAGCCTAGCGGGGGAAAAGATACGCAGTATTTT. Translating gives CASSEPSGGKDTQYF.